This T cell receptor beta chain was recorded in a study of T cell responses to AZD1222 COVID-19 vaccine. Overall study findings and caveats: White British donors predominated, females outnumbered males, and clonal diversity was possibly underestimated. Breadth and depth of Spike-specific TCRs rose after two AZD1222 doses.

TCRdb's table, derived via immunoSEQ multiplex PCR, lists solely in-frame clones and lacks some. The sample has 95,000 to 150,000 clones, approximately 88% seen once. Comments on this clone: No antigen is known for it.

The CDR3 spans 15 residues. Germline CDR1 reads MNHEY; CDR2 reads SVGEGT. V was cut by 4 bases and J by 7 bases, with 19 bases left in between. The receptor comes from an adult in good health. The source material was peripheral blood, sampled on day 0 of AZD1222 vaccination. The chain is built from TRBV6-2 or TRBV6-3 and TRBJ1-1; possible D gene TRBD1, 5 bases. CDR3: CASSSLRSGGNEAFF. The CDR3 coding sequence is TGTGCCAGCAGTTCCCTTAGGTCGGGGGGGAATGAAGCTTTCTTT.